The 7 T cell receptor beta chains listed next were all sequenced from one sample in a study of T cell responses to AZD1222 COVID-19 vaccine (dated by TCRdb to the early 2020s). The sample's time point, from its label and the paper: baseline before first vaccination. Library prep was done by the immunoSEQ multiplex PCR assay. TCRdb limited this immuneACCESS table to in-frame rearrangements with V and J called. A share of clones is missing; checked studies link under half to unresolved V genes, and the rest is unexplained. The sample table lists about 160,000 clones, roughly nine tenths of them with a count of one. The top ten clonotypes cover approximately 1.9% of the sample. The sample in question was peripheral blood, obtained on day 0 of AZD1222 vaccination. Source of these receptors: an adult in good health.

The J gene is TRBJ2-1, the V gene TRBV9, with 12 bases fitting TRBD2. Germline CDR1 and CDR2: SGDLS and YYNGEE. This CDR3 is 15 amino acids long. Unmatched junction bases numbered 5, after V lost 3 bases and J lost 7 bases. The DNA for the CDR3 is TGTGCCAGCAGCGAGGGACTAGCGGGCATGAATGAGCAGTTCTTC. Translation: CASSEGLAGMNEQFF.

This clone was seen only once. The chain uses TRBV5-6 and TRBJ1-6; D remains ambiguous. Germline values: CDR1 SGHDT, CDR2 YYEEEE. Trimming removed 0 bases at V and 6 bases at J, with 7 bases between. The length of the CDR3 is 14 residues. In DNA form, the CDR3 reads TGTGCCAGCAGCTTGGGGTATGGTAATTCACCCCTCCACTTT. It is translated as CASSLGYGNSPLHF.

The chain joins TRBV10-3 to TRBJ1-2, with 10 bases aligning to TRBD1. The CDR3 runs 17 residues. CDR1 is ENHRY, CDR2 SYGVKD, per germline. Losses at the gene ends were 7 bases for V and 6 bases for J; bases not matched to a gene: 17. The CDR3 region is CAIKDRDRGQPRDGYTF. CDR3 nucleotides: TGTGCCATCAAAGACCGGGACAGGGGCCAACCTAGAGATGGCTACACCTTC.

The CDR3 loop reads CASSLKGTEAFF. The CDR3, as DNA: TGTGCCAGCAGTTTAAAGGGGACTGAAGCTTTCTTT. The chain uses TRBV12-3 or TRBV12-4 and TRBJ1-1, with D perhaps matching TRBD1 (5 bases). The CDR3 is made up of 12 amino acids. V was clipped by 2 bases and J by 5 bases, with 6 bases between them.

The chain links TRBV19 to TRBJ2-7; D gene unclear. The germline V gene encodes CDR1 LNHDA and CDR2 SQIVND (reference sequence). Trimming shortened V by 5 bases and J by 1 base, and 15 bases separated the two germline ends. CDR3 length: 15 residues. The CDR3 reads CASSWSSFGSYEQYF. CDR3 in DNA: TGTGCCAGTAGTTGGTCAAGTTTCGGATCCTACGAGCAGTACTTC.

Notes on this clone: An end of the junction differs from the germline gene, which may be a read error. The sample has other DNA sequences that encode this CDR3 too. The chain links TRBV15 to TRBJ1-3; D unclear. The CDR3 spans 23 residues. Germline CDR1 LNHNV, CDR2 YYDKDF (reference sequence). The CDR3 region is CATSRFKNFRQVTLETPGNTIYF. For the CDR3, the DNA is TGTGCCACGAGCAGGTTTAAAAACTTTAGGCAGGTCACTCTGGAAACACCCGGAAACACCATATATTTT.

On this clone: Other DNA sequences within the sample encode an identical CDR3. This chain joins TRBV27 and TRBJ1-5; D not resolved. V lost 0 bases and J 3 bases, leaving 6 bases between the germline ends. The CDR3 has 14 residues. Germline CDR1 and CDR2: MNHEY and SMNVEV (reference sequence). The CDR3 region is CASSLSGSNQPQHF. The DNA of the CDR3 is TGTGCCAGCAGTTTATCCGGGTCCAATCAGCCCCAGCATTTT.